The rows below give T cell receptor beta chains drawn from one sample of a study of T-cell memory formation after mild COVID-19. Using its own MiXCR run on the 5' RACE reads, TCRdb lists one record per CDR3 protein. The sample records about 350,000 distinct CDR3 sequences, roughly 15% being singletons. Sequenced material: PBMCs or a T cell subset sorted from them (not recorded which). These receptors were obtained from a man aged 18-30 years who had mild COVID-19 (a few samples of this study predate the infection). Cell type and time point are not known. CDR3s include the opening cysteine and the closing phenylalanine or tryptophan. A D gene is named only where the DNA matches it firmly. Part of the rows lack a size; the others show once, few, many or a class for expanded clones.

few	NA	TRBV20-1	TRBJ2-3	CSARAGLQGPDTQYF	TGCAGTGCTAGAGCGGGCCTCCAGGGCCCAGATACGCAGTATTTT
many	NA	TRBV4-1	TRBJ2-3	CASSQEGGPSTDTQYF	TGCGCCAGCAGCCAAGAAGGGGGACCTAGCACAGATACGCAGTATTTT
few	NA	TRBV27	TRBJ1-6	CASTPFGGYNSPLHF	TGTGCCAGCACGCCATTTGGAGGCTATAATTCACCCCTCCACTTT
few	NA	TRBV6-5	TRBJ1-1	CASSYHPQGWTEAFF	TGTGCCAGCAGTTACCACCCTCAGGGATGGACTGAAGCTTTCTTT
NA	NA	TRBV3-1	TRBJ1-1	CASSPGVLILTEAFF	TGTGCCAGCAGCCCTGGGGTGCTCATCCTTACTGAAGCTTTCTTT
few	TRBD1	TRBV2	TRBJ1-5	CASSRTGFRNQPQHF	TGTGCCAGCAGTAGGACAGGGTTTCGCAATCAGCCCCAGCATTTT
NA	NA	TRBV5-5	TRBJ2-5	CASSLGGHEETQYF	TGTGCCAGCAGCTTGGGGGGCCACGAAGAGACCCAGTACTTC
NA	TRBD2	TRBV5-1	TRBJ2-1	CASSPRTGTSGGAYNEQFF	TGCGCCAGCAGCCCACGTACCGGGACTAGCGGGGGGGCTTACAATGAGCAGTTCTTC
NA	NA	TRBV6-5	TRBJ1-5	CASSLRDTNQPQHF	TGTGCCAGCAGTCTCCGGGACACCAATCAGCCCCAGCATTTT
many	NA	TRBV7-3	TRBJ2-3	CASSSGTGRTDTQYF	TGTGCCAGCAGCTCCGGGACGGGGCGAACAGATACGCAGTATTTT
few	NA	TRBV24-1	TRBJ2-3	CATRDGSDTQYF	TGTGCCACAAGAGACGGGTCGGATACGCAGTATTTT
few	NA	TRBV4-3	TRBJ1-1	CASSQVYRANTEAFF	TGCGCCAGCAGCCAAGTCTATAGGGCGAACACTGAAGCTTTCTTT
few	NA	TRBV20-1	TRBJ1-4	CSAREGRNEKLFF	TGCAGTGCTAGGGAGGGTAGGAATGAAAAACTGTTTTTT
NA	NA	TRBV10-3	TRBJ2-7	CAIRDTGLSYEQYF	TGTGCCATCAGGGATACGGGACTCTCCTACGAGCAGTACTTC
NA	NA	TRBV4-3	TRBJ1-6	CASSQDVGEGVGSPLHF	TGCGCCAGCAGCCAAGATGTCGGGGAGGGGGTCGGGTCACCCCTCCACTTT
many	NA	TRBV9	TRBJ2-5	CASSVDGSQETQYF	TGTGCCAGCAGCGTAGATGGGTCCCAAGAGACCCAGTACTTC
few	TRBD1	TRBV3-1	TRBJ2-7	CASSQPGQGSYEQYF	TGTGCCAGCAGCCAACCGGGACAGGGGTCCTACGAGCAGTACTTC
few	TRBD1	TRBV20-1	TRBJ2-7	CSAGQGRAYEQYF	TGCAGTGCTGGACAGGGTAGGGCCTACGAGCAGTACTTC
many	TRBD1	TRBV19	TRBJ1-1	CASSPSGGTEAFF	TGTGCCAGTAGCCCCTCAGGGGGCACTGAAGCTTTCTTT
NA	TRBD1	TRBV30	TRBJ2-7	CAWSGQGAASEQYF	TGTGCCTGGAGTGGACAGGGAGCAGCGTCCGAGCAGTACTTC
few	TRBD2	TRBV29-1	TRBJ2-5	CSGGLGAWQETQYF	TGCAGCGGGGGACTAGGAGCTTGGCAAGAGACCCAGTACTTC
few	NA	TRBV20-1	TRBJ2-5	CSARDTRGPESPETQYF	TGCAGTGCTAGAGATACGCGGGGACCGGAGAGCCCGGAGACCCAGTACTTC
NA	TRBD1	TRBV5-5	TRBJ2-2	CASSPDRGRDTGELFF	TGTGCCAGCAGCCCGGACAGGGGACGGGACACCGGGGAGCTGTTTTTT
NA	NA	TRBV10-3	TRBJ2-3	CAITGTSTDTQYF	TGTGCCATCACGGGGACTAGCACAGATACGCAGTATTTT
many	NA	TRBV7-9	TRBJ2-1	CASSLAVSIRQFF	TGTGCCAGCAGCTTAGCTGTGAGTATCCGGCAGTTCTTC
NA	TRBD2	TRBV20-1	TRBJ2-1	CRAPTGLAGNNEQFF	TGCAGGGCCCCCACGGGGCTAGCGGGTAACAATGAGCAGTTCTTC
few	TRBD1	TRBV5-1	TRBJ1-1	CASSLTYRGTEAFF	TGCGCCAGCAGCTTGACTTACAGGGGCACTGAAGCTTTCTTT
NA	TRBD1	TRBV7-2	TRBJ2-1	CASSLTGQGASNEQFF	TGTGCCAGCAGCTTAACGGGGCAGGGGGCGAGTAATGAGCAGTTCTTC
few	TRBD2	TRBV15	TRBJ2-3	CATSSERGGADTQYF	TGTGCCACCAGCAGCGAGCGGGGGGGAGCAGATACGCAGTATTTT
few	TRBD2	TRBV13	TRBJ2-1	CASSLRFGVAGDPYNEQFF	TGTGCCAGCAGCTTAAGATTTGGAGTAGCGGGGGACCCCTACAATGAGCAGTTCTTC
many	TRBD1	TRBV7-2	TRBJ2-7	CASSYTGDYEQYF	TGTGCCAGCAGCTACACAGGGGATTACGAGCAGTACTTC
many	TRBD2	TRBV20-1	TRBJ2-3	CSAIPSGGLSTDTQYF	TGCAGTGCTATTCCTAGCGGGGGGCTCAGCACAGATACGCAGTATTTT
few	NA	TRBV19	TRBJ2-7	CASSNPGSPYEQYF	TGTGCCAGTAGTAACCCGGGAAGCCCCTACGAGCAGTACTTC
NA	NA	TRBV7-2	TRBJ1-1	CASIQYTEAFF	TGTGCCAGCATCCAGTACACTGAAGCTTTCTTT
NA	NA	TRBV18	TRBJ1-5	CASSPHRDQPQHF	TGTGCCAGCTCACCTCACAGGGATCAGCCCCAGCATTTT
few	NA	TRBV7-9	TRBJ1-2	CASSFSLEGYGYTF	TGTGCCAGCAGCTTTTCCTTGGAAGGCTATGGCTACACCTTC
few	TRBD2	TRBV5-3	TRBJ2-3	CARSPLQTSGKGDTQYF	TGTGCCAGAAGCCCGTTACAGACTAGCGGGAAGGGAGATACGCAGTATTTT
NA	NA	TRBV6-2/TRBV6-3	TRBJ1-1	CASGRAGHTEAFF	TGTGCCAGCGGCCGCGCAGGGCACACTGAAGCTTTCTTT
NA	NA	TRBV6-1	TRBJ2-4	CASSPIPYGKNIQYF	TGTGCCAGCAGCCCCATCCCTTATGGCAAAAACATTCAGTACTTC
NA	TRBD1	TRBV11-2	TRBJ1-2	CASSMGQYGYTF	TGTGCCAGCAGCATGGGACAGTATGGCTACACCTTC
many	NA	TRBV7-2	TRBJ2-1	CASSPQGLLTVSSYNEQFF	TGTGCCAGCAGCCCTCAGGGGCTCCTAACGGTTAGCTCCTACAATGAGCAGTTCTTC
few	NA	TRBV12-3/TRBV12-4	TRBJ1-2	CASSLSARRGYGYTF	TGTGCCAGCAGTTTATCCGCCAGGAGGGGCTATGGCTACACCTTC
few	TRBD1	TRBV12-3/TRBV12-4	TRBJ1-4	CASRREGQGPTGGSGKLFF	TGTGCCAGCAGACGCGAGGGACAGGGACCTACAGGGGGGAGTGGAAAACTGTTTTTT
few	TRBD1	TRBV28	TRBJ2-3	CASSVPEGADLTDTQYF	TGTGCCAGCAGTGTCCCAGAGGGGGCAGACCTAACAGATACGCAGTATTTT
NA	NA	TRBV7-7	TRBJ1-1	CASSLHWGRAAFF	TGTGCTAGCAGCTTACACTGGGGCAGGGCAGCTTTCTTT
few	NA	TRBV5-1	TRBJ2-1	CASSLGSDNEQFF	TGCGCCAGCAGCTTGGGATCTGACAATGAGCAGTTCTTC
few	NA	TRBV7-9	TRBJ2-2	CASRPGEENTGELFF	TGTGCCAGCAGACCAGGGGAAGAGAACACCGGGGAGCTGTTTTTT
NA	NA	TRBV6-1	TRBJ1-1	CASRLTTGTEAFF	TGTGCCAGCAGACTGACGACGGGCACTGAAGCTTTCTTT
many	NA	TRBV12-3/TRBV12-4	TRBJ2-3	CASSFRLPDSTDTQYF	TGTGCCAGCAGTTTTCGGCTGCCCGATAGCACAGATACGCAGTATTTT